The rows below give T cell receptor beta chains drawn from one sample of a study of T cells in Graves' hyperthyroidism and ophthalmopathy. Each CDR3 protein is one row after TCRdb ran MiXCR on the multiplex PCR reads. The sample holds around 600,000 distinct CDR3 sequences, about 45% seen once. The sample comprised peripheral blood or thyroid tissue (not recorded which). The receptor set was obtained from an adult man with Graves' disease, either hyperthyroidism or ophthalmopathy (not recorded which). CDR3s include the opening cysteine and the closing phenylalanine or tryptophan.

j_call | v_call | cdr3_aa
TRBJ2-2 | TRBV15 | CATSSGTQNTGELFF
TRBJ1-2 | TRBV2 | CASSDRVIGYTF
TRBJ2-7 | TRBV15 | CATNLDGTSGSSYEQYF
TRBJ2-7 | TRBV7-9 | CASSQDRDGYEQYF
TRBJ2-5 | TRBV7-2 | CASSLDGGSEGTQYF
TRBJ2-7 | TRBV10-2 | CASRGQGGSALSYEQYF
TRBJ1-4 | TRBV7-9 | CASSSRDRRTNEKLFF
TRBJ2-7 | TRBV12-3/TRBV12-4 | CASRSGTGFGEQYF
TRBJ1-3 | TRBV5-1 | CASSFGTQGLSGNTIYF
TRBJ1-1 | TRBV25-1 | CASSEYGPLTDKTEAFF
TRBJ2-5 | TRBV2 | CASSVDRGSETQYF
TRBJ1-3 | TRBV29-1 | CSVVVFEVHSGNTIYF
TRBJ1-1 | TRBV2 | CASSEDIGSTEAFF
TRBJ2-7 | TRBV11-2 | CASSHDRDGYEQYF
TRBJ1-3 | TRBV7-8 | CASSFREVVGNTIYF
TRBJ1-5 | TRBV7-2 | CASSRRVDQPQHF
TRBJ1-3 | TRBV7-9 | CASSLESSGNTIYF
TRBJ2-1 | TRBV29-1 | CSVEGRNEQFF
TRBJ1-2 | TRBV20-1 | CSAADRDYGYTF
TRBJ2-5 | TRBV4-1 | CASSQVPLSETQYF
TRBJ1-2 | TRBV29-1 | CSSEGNGYTF
TRBJ2-5 | TRBV15 | CATSRDTKLAGGPGAETQYF
TRBJ2-7 | TRBV20-1 | CSARPVSSSYEQYF
TRBJ1-5 | TRBV24-1 | CATSGAAGGERDQPQHF
TRBJ2-7 | TRBV7-8 | CASSPPMARGLTGYEQYF
TRBJ2-5 | TRBV11-1 | CASSLDSSGVQETQYF
TRBJ1-1 | TRBV20-1 | CSARARTSAEAFF
TRBJ1-1 | TRBV5-1 | CASSSTTGNGAEAFF
TRBJ2-3 | TRBV29-1 | CSVGEGRTDTQYF
TRBJ1-6 | TRBV7-9 | CASSLSGGFYNSPLHF
TRBJ1-4 | TRBV29-1 | CSVEKRQGAGTEKLFF
TRBJ2-5 | TRBV13 | CATSELVWETQYF
TRBJ1-2 | TRBV7-9 | CASSLGQGINYGYTF
TRBJ1-1 | TRBV25-1 | CASSESGTGRNTEAFF
TRBJ2-7 | TRBV2 | CASSEWYEQYF
TRBJ2-5 | TRBV6-6 | CASIQGGTQYF
TRBJ1-2 | TRBV6-1 | CASRPVGDYGYTF
TRBJ1-6 | TRBV20-1 | CSARGGNNSPLHF
TRBJ2-5 | TRBV2 | CASSETGLETQYF
TRBJ1-6 | TRBV9 | CASSVGGDFNNSPLHF
TRBJ2-2 | TRBV20-1 | CSANQPGGELFF
TRBJ1-1 | TRBV12-3/TRBV12-4 | CASSSDGGLRNTEAFF
TRBJ1-6 | TRBV2 | CASSEDRGFSPLHF